These 12 T cell receptor beta chains share one sample of origin, sequenced in a study of CD8+CD57+ T cells in acquired aplastic anemia. Using genomic DNA as the template, TCR beta VDJ and CDR3 profiling was carried out. A single record per CDR3 protein comes from TCRdb applying MiXCR to the reads. The sample lists more than 100,000 distinct CDR3 sequences; around two fifths were seen once. The source material was sorted CD4+, CD8+, or CD8+CD57+ T cells (not recorded which) from PBMCs. Every receptor here comes from a human donor in good health, serving as a control.

This clonotype was seen a few times. V usage is TRBV6-1 and J usage is TRBJ2-1; 8 nucleotides match TRBD1. This CDR3 region has 12 residues. The J segment lost 13 bases and the V segment lost 6 bases, leaving 8 bases of the junction unmatched. CDR1 and CDR2 from the germline V gene are MNHNS and SASEGT. CDR3 loop: CASRPDRGFQFF. In DNA, the CDR3 is TGTGCCAGCAGGCCTGACAGGGGTTTTCAGTTCTTC.

The V call is TRBV10-2, the J call TRBJ1-1; 7 nucleotides agree with TRBD1. Trimming cost V 7 bases and J 0 bases; bases outside gene matches: 8. Per the germline V gene, CDR1 is WSHSY and CDR2 is SAAADI. The CDR3 covers 15 residues. CDR3 protein: CASTLTGSMNTEAFF. The CDR3 DNA follows: TGCGCCAGCACCCTGACAGGGAGTATGAACACTGAAGCTTTCTTT.

This clonotype was observed a handful of times. This chain joins TRBV3-1 and TRBJ2-1; TRBD2 might be the D (5 bases). V was trimmed by 4 bases and J by 12 bases, leaving 28 bases between them. CDR1 and CDR2 (germline): LGHDT, YNNKEL (reference sequence). The CDR3 sequence is 17 residues long. In DNA form, the CDR3 reads TGTGCCAGCAGCCGATCTAGTAGTGGTCTGACGGGAACTCGGCAGTTCTTC. Its protein is CASSRSSSGLTGTRQFF.

The gene calls are TRBV15 and TRBJ1-4, with no clear D. CDR1 is LNHNV, CDR2 YYDKDF, per germline (reference sequence). CDR3 length equals 16 residues. V lost 4 bases, J lost 7 bases, and 19 bases lay in between. CDR3 in amino acids: CATSTLEGRGSEKLFF. The CDR3 DNA reads TGTGCCACCAGCACCTTAGAGGGCCGAGGGAGTGAAAAACTGTTTTTT.

Ten or more counts support this clonotype. The rearrangement joins TRBV12-3 or TRBV12-4 to TRBJ2-3; D is ambiguous. Trimming stripped 3 bases from V and 2 bases from J, with 9 bases between. The CDR3 runs 14 residues. The CDR3 loop reads CASSLLLNTDTQYF. CDR3 sequence (DNA): TGTGCCAGCAGTTTGCTTCTAAACACAGATACGCAGTATTTT.

The V and J genes are TRBV19 and TRBJ2-5; perhaps D is TRBD1 or TRBD2 (5 bases each). V shed 8 bases and J shed 3 bases, with 13 bases lying between them. CDR1 and CDR2 (germline): LNHDA, SQIVND (reference sequence). CDR3 length equals 13 residues. CDR3 nucleotide sequence: TGTGCCAGTTCTAGGGGTAGCGAAGAGACCCAGTACTTC. It yields the protein CASSRGSEETQYF.

This clonotype was seen more than once but under ten times. The chain uses TRBV6-5 and TRBJ2-3; tentative D call: TRBD2 (5 bases). The CDR3 is 15 amino acids. Germline V CDR1 and CDR2: MNHEY, SVGAGI. V was shortened by 2 bases and J by 6 bases, with 15 bases between the two germline ends. The CDR3, as DNA: TGTGCCAGCAGTTACCCAACTAGGTATTCCGATACGCAGTATTTT. The encoded protein is CASSYPTRYSDTQYF.

Worth noting for this clonotype: At one end the junction does not follow the germline gene, possibly because of a read error. CDR3 DNA: TGTGCCAGCAGTTACTTGGCAGGGGTGAGCTCTGGAAACACCAGATATTTT. Translated, it gives CASSYLAGVSSGNTRYF. The V gene is TRBV6-5, the J gene TRBJ1-3; perhaps TRBD1 as D (6 bases). CDR1 MNHEY and CDR2 SVGAGI come from the germline V gene. CDR3 length: 17 residues.

The rearrangement joins TRBV2 to TRBJ1-2; possible D gene TRBD1, 5 bases. V gave up 6 bases and J gave up 6 bases, with 20 bases separating them. The CDR3 is 15 residues long. CDR1 and CDR2 (germline): SNHLY, FYNNEI. This CDR3 is CASSLAGAREHGYTF. In DNA, the CDR3 is TGTGCCAGCAGCTTGGCCGGGGCGCGTGAGCATGGCTACACCTTC. Based on the CDR3 plus reference TRBV2 and TRBJ1-2, the full variable domain is EPEVTQTPSHQVTQMGQEVILRCVPISNHLYFYWYRQILGQKVEFLVSFYNNEISEKSEIFDDQFSVERPDGSNFTLKIRSTKLEDSAMYFCASSLAGAREHGYTFGSGTRLTVV.

The J gene is TRBJ2-3, the V gene TRBV29-1, with TRBD2 matching 9 bases. V was clipped by 7 bases and J by 2 bases; unmatched bases: 10. Per the germline V gene, CDR1 is SQVTM and CDR2 is ANQGSEA. The CDR3 extends over 15 amino acids. The CDR3 spells CSAPIAGVNTDTQYF. CDR3 bases: TGCAGCGCCCCCATAGCGGGGGTAAACACAGATACGCAGTATTTT.

Notes on this clonotype: An end of the junction does not agree with germline; a read error may underlie this. The chain employs TRBV2 and TRBJ2-7; 10 nucleotides agree with TRBD2. The CDR3 covers 15 residues. Germline CDR1 is SNHLY and CDR2 is FYNNEI. CDR3 amino acids: CASSPGTSETYGQYF. CDR3 bases: TGTGCCAGCTCACCCGGGACTAGCGAAACCTACGGGCAGTACTTC.

The CDR3 here is CASSGRGNEQFF. As DNA, the CDR3 is TGTGCCAGTAGTGGGAGGGGCAATGAGCAGTTCTTC. V and J are TRBV19 and TRBJ2-1; 7 bases line up with TRBD2. CDR1 and CDR2 (germline): LNHDA, SQIVND (reference sequence). This CDR3 is built from 12 residues. Trimming at V came to 5 bases and at J to 6 bases, leaving 1 base not matched to a gene. Variable domain in full (rest from reference TRBV19 and TRBJ2-1): DGGITQSPKYLFRKEGQNVTLSCEQNLNHDAMYWYRQDPGQGLRLIYYSQIVNDFQKGDIAEGYSVSREKKESFPLTVTSAQKNPTAFYLCASSGRGNEQFFGPGTRLTVL.